The entry below gives a single T cell receptor (beta chain) sequence along with its context. These data come from a study of shared clonotypes between healthy human individuals. Method: immunoSEQ multiplex PCR; TCRdb's copy keeps in-frame clones and lacks some. The table shows about 560,000 clones, with roughly 79% occurring only once. The germline V gene has CDR1 SNHLY and CDR2 FYNNEI. The V end lost 4 bases, the J end lost 4 bases, and 15 bases lay between the germline ends. CDR3 length: 15 amino acids. The V and J genes are TRBV2 and TRBJ2-3, with a tentative D call TRBD2 (6 bases). This receptor was obtained from a woman aged 40 to 50 in good health. Some clones in this sample may be carry-over from other donors' samples. Sequenced material: PBMCs. This CDR3 is CASSVRGNAADTQYF. CDR3 in DNA: TGTGCCAGCAGTGTGCGCGGGAACGCAGCAGATACGCAGTATTTT.